This T cell receptor beta chain was identified during a study of cytotoxic CD8 clonotypes in ibrutinib-treated CLL. General observations from the study: Clonality grew at ibrutinib response; at progression, it decreased back toward baseline. Exceeding age-matched healthy donors, baseline clonality also tracked the counts of circulating CD8+ T cells.

As to this clone: No antigen is known for it.

Sequencing used immunoSEQ multiplex PCR; TCRdb keeps in-frame clones, though not all of them. The sample has 11,000 to 15,000 clones; 52% are singletons. Trimming removed 5 bases at V and 0 bases at J, with 14 bases between. Germline V lookup: CDR1 MGHDK, CDR2 SYGVNS. The CDR3 consists of 15 residues. As input for TCR beta libraries, approximately 1.9 micrograms of genomic DNA came from cryopreserved PBMCs. This TCR derives from a human donor with chronic lymphocytic leukemia. Specimen: PBMCs, collected at a roughly 24-month disease-progression time point, from a patient treated with ibrutinib. This chain uses TRBV25-1 with TRBJ2-7, with D perhaps being TRBD1 or TRBD2 (5 bases each). CDR3 region: CASSSGTVSSYEQYF. In nucleotides, the CDR3 is TGTGCCAGCAGTTCCGGGACGGTGAGCTCCTACGAGCAGTACTTC.